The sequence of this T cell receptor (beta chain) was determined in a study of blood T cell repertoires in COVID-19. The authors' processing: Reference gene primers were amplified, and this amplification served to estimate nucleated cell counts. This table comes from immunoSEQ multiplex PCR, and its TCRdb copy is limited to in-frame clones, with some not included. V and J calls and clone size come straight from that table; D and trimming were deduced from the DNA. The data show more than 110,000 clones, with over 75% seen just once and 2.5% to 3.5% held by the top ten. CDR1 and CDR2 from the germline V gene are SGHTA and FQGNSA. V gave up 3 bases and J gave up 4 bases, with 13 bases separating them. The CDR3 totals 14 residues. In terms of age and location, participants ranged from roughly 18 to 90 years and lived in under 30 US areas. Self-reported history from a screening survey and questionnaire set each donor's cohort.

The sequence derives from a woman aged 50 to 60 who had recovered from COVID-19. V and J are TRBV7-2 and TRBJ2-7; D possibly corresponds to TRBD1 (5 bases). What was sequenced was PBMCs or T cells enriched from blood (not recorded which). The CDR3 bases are TGTGCCAGCAGCTTCACCCAGGGTAGTTACGAGCAGTACTTC. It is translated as CASSFTQGSYEQYF.